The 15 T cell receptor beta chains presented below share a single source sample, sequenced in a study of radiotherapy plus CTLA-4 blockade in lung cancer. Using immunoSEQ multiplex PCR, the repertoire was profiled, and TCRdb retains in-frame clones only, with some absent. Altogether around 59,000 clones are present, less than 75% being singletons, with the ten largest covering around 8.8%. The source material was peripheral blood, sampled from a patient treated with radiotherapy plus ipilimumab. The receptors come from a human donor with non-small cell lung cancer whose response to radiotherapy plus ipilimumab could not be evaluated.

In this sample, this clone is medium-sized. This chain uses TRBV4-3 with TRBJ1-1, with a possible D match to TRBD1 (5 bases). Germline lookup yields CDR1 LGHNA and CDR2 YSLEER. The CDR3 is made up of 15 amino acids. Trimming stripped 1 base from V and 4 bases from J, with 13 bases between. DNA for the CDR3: TGCGCCAGCAGCCAAGGGGCCAGGGTTGGCACTGAAGCTTTCTTT. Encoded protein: CASSQGARVGTEAFF.

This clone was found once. In nucleotides, the CDR3 is TGTGCCTGGAGTGTACACGGAGGGACTGAAGCTTTCTTT. Translated, it gives CAWSVHGGTEAFF. This chain uses TRBV30 with TRBJ1-1; unclear D gene. The CDR3 sequence is 13 residues long. V was clipped by 0 bases and J by 5 bases, with 10 bases between them. Germline lookup yields CDR1 GTSNPN and CDR2 SVGIG (reference sequence).

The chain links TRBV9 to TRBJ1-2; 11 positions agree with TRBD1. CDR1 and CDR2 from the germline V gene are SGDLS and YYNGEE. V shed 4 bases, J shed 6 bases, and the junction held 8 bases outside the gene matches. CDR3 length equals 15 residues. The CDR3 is CASSFTGQGADGYTF. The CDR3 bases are TGTGCCAGCAGCTTCACCGGACAGGGGGCTGATGGCTACACCTTC. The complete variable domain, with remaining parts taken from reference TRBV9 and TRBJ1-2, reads DSGVTQTPKHLITATGQRVTLRCSPRSGDLSVYWYQQSLDQGLQFLIQYYNGEERAKGNILERFSAQQFPDLHSELNLSSLELGDSALYFCASSFTGQGADGYTFGSGTRLTVV.

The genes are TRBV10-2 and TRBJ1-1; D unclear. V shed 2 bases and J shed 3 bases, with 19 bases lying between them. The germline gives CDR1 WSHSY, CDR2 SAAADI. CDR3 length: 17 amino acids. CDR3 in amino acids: CASSEPHSFGLDTEAFF. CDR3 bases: TGCGCCAGCAGTGAGCCCCATTCGTTCGGACTGGACACTGAAGCTTTCTTT.

The CDR3 sequence: CASSQGGEAGAEAFF. The CDR3, as DNA: TGTGCCAGCAGCCAAGGGGGGGAGGCAGGCGCTGAAGCTTTCTTT. V and J are TRBV4-2 and TRBJ1-1; tentative D call: TRBD1 (5 bases). V was clipped by 1 base and J by 6 bases, with 15 bases between them. The CDR3 length is 15 residues. The germline V gene encodes CDR1 LGHNA and CDR2 YNFKEQ.

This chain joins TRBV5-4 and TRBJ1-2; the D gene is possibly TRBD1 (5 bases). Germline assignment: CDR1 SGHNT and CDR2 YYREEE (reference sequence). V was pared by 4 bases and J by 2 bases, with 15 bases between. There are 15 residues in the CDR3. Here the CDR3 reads CASSQTRGGNYGYTF. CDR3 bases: TGTGCCAGCAGCCAGACAAGGGGTGGCAACTATGGCTACACCTTC. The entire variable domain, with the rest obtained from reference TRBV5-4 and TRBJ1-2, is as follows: ETGVTQSPTHLIKTRGQQVTLRCSSQSGHNTVSWYQQALGQGPQFIFQYYREEENGRGNFPPRFSGLQFPNYSSELNVNALELDDSALYLCASSQTRGGNYGYTFGSGTRLTVV.

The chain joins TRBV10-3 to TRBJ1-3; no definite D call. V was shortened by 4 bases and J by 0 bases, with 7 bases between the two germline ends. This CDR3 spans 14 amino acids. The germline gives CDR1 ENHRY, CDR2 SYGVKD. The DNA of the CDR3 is TGTGCCATCAGTGGTACAGACTCTGGAAACACCATATATTTT. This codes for CAISGTDSGNTIYF.

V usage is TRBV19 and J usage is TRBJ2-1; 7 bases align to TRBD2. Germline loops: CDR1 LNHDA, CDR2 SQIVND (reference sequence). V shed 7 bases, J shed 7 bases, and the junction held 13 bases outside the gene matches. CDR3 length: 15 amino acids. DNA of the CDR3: TGTGCCAGTACCCCTACTAGCGCCCCTTTGAATGAGCAGTTCTTC. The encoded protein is CASTPTSAPLNEQFF. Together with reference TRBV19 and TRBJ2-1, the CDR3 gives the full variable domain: DGGITQSPKYLFRKEGQNVTLSCEQNLNHDAMYWYRQDPGQGLRLIYYSQIVNDFQKGDIAEGYSVSREKKESFPLTVTSAQKNPTAFYLCASTPTSAPLNEQFFGPGTRLTVL.

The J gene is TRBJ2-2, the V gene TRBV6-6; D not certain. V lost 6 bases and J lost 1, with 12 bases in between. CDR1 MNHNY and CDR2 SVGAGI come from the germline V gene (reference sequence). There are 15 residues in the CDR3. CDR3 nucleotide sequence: TGTGCCAGCAGACTCAACAGCCTGAACACCGGGGAGCTGTTTTTT. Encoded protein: CASRLNSLNTGELFF.

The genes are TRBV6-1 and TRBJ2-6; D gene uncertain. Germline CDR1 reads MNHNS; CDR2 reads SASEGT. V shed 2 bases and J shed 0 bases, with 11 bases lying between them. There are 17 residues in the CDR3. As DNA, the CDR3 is TGTGCCAGCAGTGAATCCCTTACAGCCTCTGGGGCCAACGTCCTGACTTTC. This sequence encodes CASSESLTASGANVLTF.

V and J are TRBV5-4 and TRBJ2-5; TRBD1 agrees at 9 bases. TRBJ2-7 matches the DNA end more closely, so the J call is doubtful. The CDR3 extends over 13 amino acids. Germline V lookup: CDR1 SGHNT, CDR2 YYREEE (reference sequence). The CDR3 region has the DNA TGTGCCAGCAGCTCGGGACAGGGTAACGAGCAGTACTTC. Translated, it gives CASSSGQGNEQYF.

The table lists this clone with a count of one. CDR3 bases: TGTGCCAGCAGCGTCGGACAGGGTGGAAATACGCAGTATTTT. It translates to CASSVGQGGNTQYF. J is TRBJ2-3 and V is TRBV7-6; 8 bases map to TRBD1. CDR1 SGHVS and CDR2 FNYEAQ come from the germline V gene. J lost 7 bases, V lost 5 bases, and 8 bases had no gene match. This CDR3 is 14 amino acids long.

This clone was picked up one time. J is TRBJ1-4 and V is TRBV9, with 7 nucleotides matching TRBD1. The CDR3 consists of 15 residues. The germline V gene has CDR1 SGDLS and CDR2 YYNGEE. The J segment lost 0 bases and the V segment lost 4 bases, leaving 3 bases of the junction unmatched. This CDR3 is CASSLGQATNEKLFF. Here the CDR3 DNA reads TGTGCCAGCAGCCTAGGACAGGCAACTAATGAAAAACTGTTTTTT.

The CDR3 reads CAWSVRGWDGYTF. The CDR3 DNA follows: TGTGCCTGGAGTGTCAGGGGGTGGGATGGCTACACCTTC. The chain has TRBV30 and TRBJ1-2, with TRBD1 identical over 7 bases. Germline V CDR1 and CDR2: GTSNPN, SVGIG (reference sequence). Trimming cost V 0 bases and J 6 bases; bases outside gene matches: 4. This CDR3 contains 13 residues.

CDR3 protein: CATGIQGRTGELFF. For the CDR3, the DNA is TGTGCCACCGGAATACAGGGTCGGACCGGGGAGCTGTTTTTT. The chain employs TRBV7-2 and TRBJ2-2; the D gene is possibly TRBD1 (6 bases). Germline V gene sequence: CDR1 SGHTA, CDR2 FQGNSA. This CDR3 region has 14 residues. Trimming pared 10 bases from V and 5 bases from J, leaving 17 bases between.